This T cell receptor (beta chain) was observed in a study of cytomegalovirus exposure and HLA in healthy donors. Study-wide findings and caveats: When analyzed later, a missense DCLRE1C variant was found to be linked to TCR beta V- and J-gene trimming. By a later analysis, the bulk of CMV-associated TCR beta chains appeared HLA-restricted.

As for the donors, each was a healthy bone marrow donor. Whereas donors were nominally healthy upon sampling, unrecorded immune exposures were probable. Comments on this clone: Its antigen remains unidentified.

The junction had 7 bases not matched to a gene; V was cut back by 6 bases and J by 8 bases. The CDR3 runs 15 residues. Germline CDR1 LNHDA, CDR2 SQIVND (reference sequence). Primers for the PCR totalled 60 Vbeta and 13 Jbeta. Using immunoSEQ multiplex PCR, the repertoire was profiled, and TCRdb retains in-frame clones only, with some absent. This table has some 160,000 clones, 70% to 90% appearing once. The chain employs TRBV19 and TRBJ2-1; 13 positions agree with TRBD2. Input material: PBMCs. The receptor's source is a man aged 25 to 40 in good health and CMV-seropositive. CDR3 loop: CASSRLAGGLHEQFF. The CDR3 coding sequence is TGTGCCAGTAGCAGACTAGCGGGAGGACTCCATGAGCAGTTCTTC.